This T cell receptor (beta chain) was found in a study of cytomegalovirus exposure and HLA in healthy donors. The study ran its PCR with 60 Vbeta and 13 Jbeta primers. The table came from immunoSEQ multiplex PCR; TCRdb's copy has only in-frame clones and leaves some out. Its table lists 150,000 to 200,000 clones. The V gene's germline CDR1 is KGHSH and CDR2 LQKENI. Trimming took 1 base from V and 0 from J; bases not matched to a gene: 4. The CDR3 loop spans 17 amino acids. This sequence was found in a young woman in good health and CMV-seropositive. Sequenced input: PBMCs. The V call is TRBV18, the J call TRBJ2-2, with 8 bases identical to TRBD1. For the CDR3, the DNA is TGTGCCAGCTCACCACGGGAGACAGGGGCGAACACCGGGGAGCTGTTTTTT. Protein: CASSPRETGANTGELFF. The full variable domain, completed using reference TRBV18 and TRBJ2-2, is NAGVMQNPRHLVRRRGQEARLRCSPMKGHSHVYWYRQLPEEGLKFMVYLQKENIIDESGMPKERFSAEFPKEGPSILRIQQVVRGDSAAYFCASSPRETGANTGELFFGEGSRLTVL.